This T cell receptor beta chain was captured by sequencing in a study of blood T cell repertoires in COVID-19. Whole-study context: Researchers got acute and convalescent COVID-19 samples from the United States, Italy and Spain.

In the original processing: By means of reference gene primer amplification, nucleated cell counts were estimated. The assay was immunoSEQ multiplex PCR, and TCRdb's table has in-frame clones only and misses some. From that table come the V and J calls and clone size; the DNA was used to work out D and trimming. The data contain about 240,000 clones, approximately 86% of them singletons. CDR1 and CDR2 from the germline V gene are LGHDT and YNNKEL (reference sequence). The CDR3 has 14 residues. V lost 4 bases to trimming and J lost 8 bases, with 14 bases between them. This receptor was obtained from a woman in her 70s with active or convalescent COVID-19. The chain combines TRBV3-1 (or the pseudogene TRBV3-2) with TRBJ1-4; a possible D gene is TRBD1 (6 bases). Sequencing used peripheral blood. In DNA, the CDR3 is TGTGCCAGCAGCCGTAGGGGGGGGTTCGAAAAACTGTTTTTT. Protein product: CASSRRGGFEKLFF.